The rows below give T cell receptor beta chains drawn from one sample of a study of cytomegalovirus exposure and HLA in healthy donors. Sequencing was performed with immunoSEQ multiplex PCR; in TCRdb, only in-frame clones are kept and a portion is missing. The sample has some 110,000 clones, about four fifths seen once; the top ten hold around a fifth. Input material: PBMCs. The receptor set was obtained from a man aged 30 to 39 in good health and CMV-seropositive. Both conserved end residues are part of each CDR3. A D gene is named only where the DNA matches it firmly. Size is omitted from some rows. Given values are once, few, many or a class for expanded clones.

DNA,CDR3,V,D,size,J
TGCGCCAGCAGCCTACAAGGGGGCAATCAGCCCCAGCATTTT,CASSLQGGNQPQHF,TRBV5-1,.,.,TRBJ1-5
TGTGCCAGCAGACCCTCAGGGCTCGGCTACACCTTC,CASRPSGLGYTF,TRBV6-5,.,.,TRBJ1-2
TGTGCCAGTAGGAAACCCCCCGGACAGGGCGACACTGAAGCTTTCTTT,CASRKPPGQGDTEAFF,TRBV19,TRBD1,.,TRBJ1-1
TGTGCCAGCAGTGAAGGTTTGGGGCAGGGCTACGAGCAGTACTTC,CASSEGLGQGYEQYF,TRBV2,.,.,TRBJ2-7
TGTGCCAGCAGCCGGTACGAGGACTCCTACGAGCAGTACTTC,CASSRYEDSYEQYF,TRBV7-2,.,.,TRBJ2-7
TGTGCCAGCAATATCAACAGGGATAACACTGAAGCTTTCTTT,CASNINRDNTEAFF,TRBV27,.,.,TRBJ1-1
TGTGCCAGCAGCCGTTACTACGAGCAGTACTTC,CASSRYYEQYF,TRBV11-2,.,.,TRBJ2-7
TGCGCCAGCAGTGCCACGGGGGGCCATAGCTCTGGAAACACCATATATTTT,CASSATGGHSSGNTIYF,TRBV5-1,.,.,TRBJ1-3
TGCGCCAGCAGCGGCACCAAAGGAGACAGGGCGTACGGGGAGCTGTTTTTT,CASSGTKGDRAYGELFF,TRBV5-1,TRBD1,few,TRBJ2-2
TGTGCCAGCAGCTTGGCGGGCGCGGACATTCAGTACTTC,CASSLAGADIQYF,TRBV11-3,.,once,TRBJ2-4
TGTGCCAGCAGCTCCCCAGGGTCCTTTAATGGCTACACCTTC,CASSSPGSFNGYTF,TRBV5-5,.,.,TRBJ1-2
TGTGCCAGCAGAAAGGACAGCTTAAACACTGAAGCTTTCTTT,CASRKDSLNTEAFF,TRBV6-6,.,.,TRBJ1-1
TGTGCCAGCAGTTTCCAGGGCTACGAGCAGTACTTC,CASSFQGYEQYF,TRBV28,.,once,TRBJ2-7
TGTGCCAGCCAGGGGTTTCACTATGTACAAGAGACCCAGTACTTC,CASQGFHYVQETQYF,TRBV25-1,.,.,TRBJ2-5
TGTGCCAGCAGCGTAGAGGGGATCCATCAGCCCCAGCATTTT,CASSVEGIHQPQHF,TRBV9,.,.,TRBJ1-5
TGTGCCAGCAGCCGGACAGGATACTACGAGCAGTACTTC,CASSRTGYYEQYF,TRBV5-4,TRBD1,.,TRBJ2-7
TGTGCCAGCAGTGTAAGCAGGGGAGCGGGAGCTGAAGCTTTCTTT,CASSVSRGAGAEAFF,TRBV2,.,.,TRBJ1-1
TGTGCCAGCAGCAAAGCGCGTTTCAAGAAACAGGGGGCTAACACCGGGGAGCTGTTTTTT,CASSKARFKKQGANTGELFF,TRBV21-1,.,.,TRBJ2-2
TGCGCCAGTCGACAGGGTACAACTAATGAAAAACTGTTTTTT,CASRQGTTNEKLFF,TRBV5-1,TRBD1,.,TRBJ1-4
TGTGCCAGCAGCTTTTTCGGATCGGACAGGTTCGATACCCAGTACTTC,CASSFFGSDRFDTQYF,TRBV7-9,TRBD1,.,TRBJ2-5
TGTGCCAGCGAAGCTAAAGAGACCCAGTACTTC,CASEAKETQYF,TRBV5-5,.,few,TRBJ2-5
TGTGCCAGCACCATGACAGGGAACACTGAAGCTTTCTTT,CASTMTGNTEAFF,TRBV6-5,.,medium-sized,TRBJ1-1
TGTGCCAGCAGTGATAACACAGATACGCAGTATTTT,CASSDNTDTQYF,TRBV2,.,.,TRBJ2-3
TGTGCCAGCAGCAACCCGACAGGGGGCCCCCAAGAGACCCAGTACTTC,CASSNPTGGPQETQYF,TRBV5-6,TRBD1,.,TRBJ2-5
TGTGCCAGCAGCTTAGAGGACGGACAGATGTCATACACAGATACGCAGTATTTT,CASSLEDGQMSYTDTQYF,TRBV7-9,.,.,TRBJ2-3
TGCGCCAGCAGCTTGAACAGGGGTGCCTCTGGGGCCAACGTCCTGACTTTC,CASSLNRGASGANVLTF,TRBV5-1,TRBD1,.,TRBJ2-6
TGTGCCATCAGTGCGCTCTTCGGACAGCCCATGAACACTGAAGCTTTCTTT,CAISALFGQPMNTEAFF,TRBV10-3,.,.,TRBJ1-1
TGTGCCAGCAGCAGGCTCACAGCTTCCCCCTATGGCTACACCTTC,CASSRLTASPYGYTF,TRBV6-6,.,.,TRBJ1-2
TGTGCCAGCGGGCCGGGACAGGGGTTAAATGAGCAGTTCTTC,CASGPGQGLNEQFF,TRBV11-2,TRBD1,.,TRBJ2-1
TGTGCCAGCAGCATAGGACAGGGGAGGGCCGGGGAGCTGTTTTTT,CASSIGQGRAGELFF,TRBV11-3,TRBD1,.,TRBJ2-2
TGTGCCAGCAGCTCGGGACAGATCTATGGCTACACCTTC,CASSSGQIYGYTF,TRBV28,TRBD1,.,TRBJ1-2
TGTGCCAGCAGAGATACAGGGGGCTCCTACAATGAGCAGTTCTTC,CASRDTGGSYNEQFF,TRBV9,TRBD1,once,TRBJ2-1
TGTGCCAGCAGTGAACCATGGATTACAGGGTACAATGAGCAGTTCTTC,CASSEPWITGYNEQFF,TRBV2,.,.,TRBJ2-1
TGTGCCAGCAGCTCTGGACAGCTTCATAATTCACCCCTCCACTTT,CASSSGQLHNSPLHF,TRBV11-2,.,.,TRBJ1-6
TGTGCCAGCAGTGAAGCAGCGGGAGGGCCAGATACGCAGTATTTT,CASSEAAGGPDTQYF,TRBV6-1,TRBD2,few,TRBJ2-3
TGCGCCAGCAGGAAAGGGGTCACTGAAGCTTTCTTT,CASRKGVTEAFF,TRBV5-1,.,.,TRBJ1-1
TGCGCCAGCTCCCTTGGTGGCAGGGAGGCAGATACGCAGTATTTT,CASSLGGREADTQYF,TRBV5-1,.,few,TRBJ2-3
TGTGCCTGGAAAAGGACAGGGGCCGGAAGGGAAAAACTGTTTTTT,CAWKRTGAGREKLFF,TRBV30,TRBD1,.,TRBJ1-4
TGTGCCAGCAGCTTAGCGCTTCAGGGGGCTGGCTACACCTTC,CASSLALQGAGYTF,TRBV7-8,TRBD1,.,TRBJ1-2
TGTGCCAGCAGTTACAACAGGGGTACAGATACGCAGTATTTT,CASSYNRGTDTQYF,TRBV6-5,TRBD1,.,TRBJ2-3
TGTGCCAGCTCACCACCCCGACTAGCGGGATTCAAGCAGTTCTTC,CASSPPRLAGFKQFF,TRBV18,TRBD2,.,TRBJ2-1
TGCAGCGGGGGCGGTTACAATGAGCAGTTCTTC,CSGGGYNEQFF,TRBV29-1,.,once,TRBJ2-1
TGTGCCAGCTCACCACAGACTAGCAAAGAGACCCAGTACTTC,CASSPQTSKETQYF,TRBV18,TRBD2,.,TRBJ2-5
TGTGCCAGCAGTGTCTATCAGGGAGGATACACTGAAGCTTTCTTT,CASSVYQGGYTEAFF,TRBV6-5,.,.,TRBJ1-1
TGCGCCAGCAGCTACGTTCCCACAGATACGCAGTATTTT,CASSYVPTDTQYF,TRBV10-1,.,.,TRBJ2-3
TGTGCCAGCAGCTATACAGGGTTAAGGGATCAGCCCCAGCATTTT,CASSYTGLRDQPQHF,TRBV6-5,.,.,TRBJ1-5
TGTGCCTGGAGTTTCACCGGGACAGGGGGGTCGGGTGTGGCTTTCTTT,CAWSFTGTGGSGVAFF,TRBV30,TRBD1,.,TRBJ1-1
TGTGCCAGCAGCCCGGGACAGGGGACCTATGGCTACACCTTC,CASSPGQGTYGYTF,TRBV5-8,TRBD1,.,TRBJ1-2
TGTGCCAGCAGTGAGGCCTATGGCTACACCTTC,CASSEAYGYTF,TRBV2,.,once,TRBJ1-2
TGTGCCAGCAGTTACGGGGCCCCCACTGAAGCTTTCTTT,CASSYGAPTEAFF,TRBV6-5,.,.,TRBJ1-1
TGTGCCAGCAGCTTAGGCGGACTAGCCCACTCCTACGAGCAGTACTTC,CASSLGGLAHSYEQYF,TRBV7-8,TRBD2,.,TRBJ2-7
TGTGCCAGCAGCTTGGGACAAAGCAATCAGCCCCAGCATTTT,CASSLGQSNQPQHF,TRBV5-5,.,.,TRBJ1-5
TGTGCCATCAGTGAGTCCAGGGGTCGAGGCAATGAAAAACTGTTTTTT,CAISESRGRGNEKLFF,TRBV10-3,.,.,TRBJ1-4